This T cell receptor beta chain was observed in a study of blood T cell repertoires in COVID-19. The wider study: COVID-19 samples collected from the United States, Italy and Spain covered acute and convalescent phases. From T cells, B-cell-depleted T cells, or PBMCs came the material, which was cDNA or gDNA.

Seattle researchers signed up patients amid active infection and tracked them longitudinally. Under the authors' procedure: Nucleated cell counts were estimated from reference gene primer amplification. Generated by immunoSEQ multiplex PCR, the TCRdb table keeps only in-frame clones and is missing some. Clone size and V and J calls were adopted from that table, with D and trimming inferred from the DNA. Of fewer than 200,000 clones listed, roughly 76% are singletons. Germline V gene sequence: CDR1 ENHRY, CDR2 SYGVKD. Germline trimming cut 10 bases from V and 4 bases from J; bases unmatched to any gene: 6. CDR3 length: 14 residues.

The receptor's source is a woman aged 40 to 50 with COVID-19, enrolled during active disease. The sequencing sample was made of peripheral blood. The chain links TRBV10-3 to TRBJ1-3; TRBD1 aligns across 11 bases. The CDR3 here is CASRDRGTGNTIYF. In nucleotides, the CDR3 is TGTGCCAGTAGGGACAGGGGGACCGGAAACACCATATATTTT.